This T cell receptor (beta chain) was captured in a study of blood T cell repertoires in COVID-19. Background on the study: Specimens from acute and convalescent COVID-19 originated in the United States, Italy and Spain. Sources were T cells, B-cell-depleted T cells, or PBMCs; the material itself was cDNA or gDNA.

Authors' analysis steps: Amplification of reference gene primers provided the estimated nucleated cell counts. The protocol was immunoSEQ multiplex PCR, while the TCRdb copy is restricted to in-frame clones and leaves out a portion. V and J calls and clone size are copied from that table; D and trimming were computed from the DNA. The sample contains some 340,000 clones, 85% of which appear only once. The receptor comes from a young woman with acute or convalescent COVID-19. Sequencing was carried out using peripheral blood.

The CDR3 nucleotides are TGTGCCAGCCGCCCTCTTTCACCCAGGGACACTGAAGCTTTCTTT. Translation: CASRPLSPRDTEAFF. This chain connects TRBV2 to TRBJ1-1; perhaps TRBD1 as D (5 bases). The ends were cut back, 8 bases at V and 3 bases at J, with 19 bases in the middle. CDR1 SNHLY and CDR2 FYNNEI come from the germline V gene. The CDR3 is 15 residues long.